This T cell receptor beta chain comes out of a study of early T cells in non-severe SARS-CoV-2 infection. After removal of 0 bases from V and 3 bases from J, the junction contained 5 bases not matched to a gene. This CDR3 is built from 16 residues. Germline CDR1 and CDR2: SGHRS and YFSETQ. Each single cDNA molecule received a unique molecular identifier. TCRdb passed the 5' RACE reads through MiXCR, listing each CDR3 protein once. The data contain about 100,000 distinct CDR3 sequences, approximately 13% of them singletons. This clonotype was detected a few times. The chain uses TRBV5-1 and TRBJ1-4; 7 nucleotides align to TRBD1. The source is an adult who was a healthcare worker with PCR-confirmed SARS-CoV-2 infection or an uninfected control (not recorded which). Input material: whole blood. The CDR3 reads CASSLEGARANEKLFF. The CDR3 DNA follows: TGCGCCAGCAGCTTGGAGGGGGCGCGGGCTAATGAAAAACTGTTTTTT.